These 31 T cell receptor beta chains share one sample of origin, sequenced in a study of blood T cell repertoires in COVID-19. Data came from immunoSEQ multiplex PCR; TCRdb stores just in-frame clones and leaves some out. The top ten hold 6.8% of the sample, which has roughly 220,000 clones, roughly 84% seen once. The sequenced sample was PBMCs or T cells enriched from blood (not recorded which). These receptors all stem from a woman in her thirties or forties who had recovered from COVID-19.

The rearrangement uses TRBV28 and TRBJ1-5; 10 bases agree with TRBD1. This CDR3 is 16 amino acids long. Per the germline V gene, CDR1 is MDHEN and CDR2 is SYDVKM. Unmatched junction bases numbered 11, after V lost 6 bases and J lost 6 bases. CDR3 protein: CASREWTGGTGQPQHF. The CDR3 bases are TGTGCCAGCAGGGAATGGACAGGGGGGACAGGTCAGCCCCAGCATTTT.

This chain's CDR3 is CASSLGTSSETQYF. Here the CDR3 DNA reads TGCGCCAGCAGCTTGGGGACTAGTTCGGAGACCCAGTACTTC. The chain couples TRBV5-1 to TRBJ2-5, with TRBD2 matching over 7 bases. The CDR3 has 14 residues. V trimming: 0 bases; J trimming: 5 bases; junction bases outside the gene matches: 4. Germline V CDR1 and CDR2: SGHRS, YFSETQ.

This chain links TRBV27 with TRBJ2-7; TRBD2 matches 14 bases. V was pared by 4 bases and J by 0 bases, with 8 bases of the junction left unmatched. This CDR3 contains 18 residues. Looked up from germline, CDR1 is MNHEY and CDR2 is SMNVEV (reference sequence). CDR3 sequence (DNA): TGTGCCAGCAGTTCCCGTGGGACTAGCGGGGGAAGCTCCTACGAGCAGTACTTC. Residues: CASSSRGTSGGSSYEQYF.

Concerning this clone itself: The same CDR3 arises from other DNA sequences in this sample as well. The V and J genes are TRBV7-9 and TRBJ2-1, with TRBD2 matching over 10 bases. Per germline, CDR1 SEHNR and CDR2 FQNEAQ (reference sequence). V was clipped by 5 bases and J by 0 bases; unmatched bases: 1. This CDR3 is 15 amino acids long. The CDR3 sequence is CASSPSGSSYNEQFF. Written as DNA, the CDR3 is TGTGCCAGCAGCCCTAGCGGGAGCTCCTACAATGAGCAGTTCTTC.

The V and J genes are TRBV12-3 or TRBV12-4 and TRBJ1-1, with unresolved D. CDR3 size: 12 residues. V shed 6 bases and J shed 6 bases, with 11 bases lying between them. In DNA form, the CDR3 reads TGTGCCAGCAGCCTGCTTGGGCCTGAAGCTTTCTTT. Its protein product is CASSLLGPEAFF.

The chain couples TRBV13 to TRBJ1-2; possible D gene TRBD1, 6 bases. CDR1 and CDR2 (germline): PRHDT, FYEKMQ (reference sequence). V was cut by 2 bases and J by 4 bases, with 8 bases left in between. The CDR3 sequence is 13 residues long. The CDR3, as DNA: TGTGCCAGCAGCTTATTGACAGGCTATGGCTACACCTTC. Translation gives CASSLLTGYGYTF.

V usage is TRBV27 and J usage is TRBJ2-7; 9 nucleotides agree with TRBD2. Germline assignment: CDR1 MNHEY and CDR2 SMNVEV (reference sequence). J was trimmed by 3 bases and V by 7 bases; bases with no gene match: 7. This CDR3 is built from 14 residues. The CDR3, as DNA: TGTGCCAGCACTGAAGGACTAGCGTGCTACGAGCAGTACGTC. Translating gives CASTEGLACYEQYV.

The CDR3 loop is CGGGSGNTIYF. CDR3 nucleotides: TGTGGGGGGGGGTCTGGAAACACCATATATTTT. This chain links TRBV12-3 or TRBV12-4 with TRBJ1-3; possible D gene TRBD1, 5 bases. CDR3 size: 11 residues.

The chain uses TRBV6-5 and TRBJ1-5; TRBD1 is a possible D gene (5 bases). V was trimmed by 6 bases and J by 5 bases, leaving 11 bases between them. The CDR3 covers 13 residues. CDR1 is MNHEY, CDR2 SVGAGI, per germline. The CDR3 DNA is TGTGCCAGCAGGCGGGACCGAGATCAGCCCCAGCATTTT. Protein sequence: CASRRDRDQPQHF.

The gene calls are TRBV6-1 and TRBJ2-7; D perhaps matches TRBD2 (5 bases). This CDR3 comprises 14 residues. Germline loops: CDR1 MNHNS, CDR2 SASEGT. V was trimmed by 2 bases and J by 5 bases, leaving 13 bases between them. DNA of the CDR3: TGTGCCAGCAGTGAACAAGCACTAGACGACGAGCAGTACTTC. It codes for CASSEQALDDEQYF.

This chain connects TRBV24-1 to TRBJ1-5, with 8 bases fitting TRBD1. J lost 6 bases, V lost 2 bases, and 8 bases had no gene match. The germline V gene has CDR1 KGHDR and CDR2 SFDVKD. CDR3 length: 16 amino acids. The CDR3 DNA reads as TGTGCCACCAGTGATTCGAACAGGGGGTTTCTTCAGCCCCAGCATTTT. Amino acid sequence: CATSDSNRGFLQPQHF.

The chain links TRBV6-2 or TRBV6-3 to TRBJ2-2; D is unclear. Germline loops: CDR1 MNHEY, CDR2 SVGEGT. Trimming left V 4 bases short and J 1 base short, with 7 bases between. This CDR3 has 14 residues. The CDR3 nucleotides read TGTGCCAGCAGTTCAGGAAGGAACACCGGGGAGCTGTTTTTT. Protein sequence: CASSSGRNTGELFF.

The rearrangement uses TRBV7-2 and TRBJ1-2; 8 positions agree with TRBD1. The CDR3 loop spans 14 amino acids. The junction had 10 bases not matched to a gene; V was cut back by 5 bases and J by 8 bases. The germline gives CDR1 SGHTA, CDR2 FQGNSA. The CDR3 spells CASSQDGQGWGYTF. The DNA of the CDR3 is TGTGCCAGCAGCCAAGACGGACAGGGCTGGGGCTACACCTTC.

This rearrangement joins TRBV5-1 to TRBJ2-3; TRBD2 is a possible D gene (6 bases). The germline V gene has CDR1 SGHRS and CDR2 YFSETQ. Trimming took 2 bases from V and 3 from J, leaving 13 bases between them. CDR3 length: 15 residues. In DNA, the CDR3 is TGCGCCAGCAGCTTATACGGGAGTAGAACAGATACGCAGTATTTT. Its protein is CASSLYGSRTDTQYF.

The genes are TRBV11-2 and TRBJ1-1, with TRBD1 matching over 8 bases. The CDR3 consists of 16 residues. Germline V gene lookup returns CDR1 SGHAT and CDR2 FQNNGV. The V segment lost 4 bases and the J segment 0 bases; nucleotides outside the gene matches: 7. CDR3 nucleotides: TGTGCCAGCAGCTCAAACCCAGGGGGCGTGAACACTGAAGCTTTCTTT. It translates to CASSSNPGGVNTEAFF.

The rearrangement links TRBV5-1 to TRBJ2-1; D unresolved. The CDR3 consists of 13 residues. Trimming took off 5 bases at V and 1 base at J, with 7 bases between the two ends. Germline lookup yields CDR1 SGHRS and CDR2 YFSETQ. In DNA form, the CDR3 reads TGCGCCAGCAGGGCCATTTCCTACAATGAGCAGTTCTTC. Protein product: CASRAISYNEQFF.

The count of this clone is one. V is TRBV28 and J is TRBJ2-1; D is perhaps TRBD2 (6 bases). CDR1 MDHEN and CDR2 SYDVKM come from the germline V gene. The V and J ends lost 2 bases and 6 bases respectively, with 17 bases between them. CDR3 size: 16 residues. The CDR3 reads CASSLGGAQRSNEQFF. DNA for the CDR3: TGTGCCAGCAGTTTAGGAGGGGCCCAGAGGTCCAATGAGCAGTTCTTC.

The chain is built from TRBV18 and TRBJ1-1, with D uncertain. V was clipped by 6 bases and J by 0 bases, with 8 bases between them. The CDR3 contains 13 residues. CDR1 and CDR2 (germline): KGHSH, LQKENI. In DNA form, the CDR3 reads TGTGCCAGCTCCCTCGGTATGAACACTGAAGCTTTCTTT. This translates into CASSLGMNTEAFF.

The rearrangement joins TRBV7-2 to TRBJ2-1; TRBD2 aligns across 7 bases. The CDR3 spans 15 residues. The trim removed 5 bases at V and 6 bases at J, leaving 10 bases unmatched. CDR1 SGHTA and CDR2 FQGNSA come from the germline V gene. The CDR3 DNA sequence: TGTGCCAGCAGCAGACCGGGACTAAAACTCAATGAGCAGTTCTTC. Its translation: CASSRPGLKLNEQFF. Full variable domain (remainder filled in from reference TRBV7-2 and TRBJ2-1): GAGVSQSPSNKVTEKGKDVELRCDPISGHTALYWYRQSLGQGLEFLIYFQGNSAPDKSGLPSDRFSAERTGGSVSTLTIQRTQQEDSAVYLCASSRPGLKLNEQFFGPGTRLTVL.

The chain recombines TRBV7-2 with TRBJ2-5; tentative D call: TRBD1 (6 bases). The germline gives CDR1 SGHTA, CDR2 FQGNSA. This CDR3 has 15 amino acids. Trimming took 4 bases from V and 1 from J, leaving 13 bases between them. DNA for the CDR3: TGTGCCAGCAGCTCCCCCACAGGGTTCCAAGAGACCCAGTACTTC. It encodes CASSSPTGFQETQYF.

This chain uses TRBV4-3 with TRBJ2-1; 7 bases are shared with TRBD2. Germline V gene sequence: CDR1 LGHNA, CDR2 YSLEER. J gave up 6 bases and V 1 base, and 0 bases lay outside the gene matches. This CDR3 spans 13 amino acids. This CDR3 reads CASSQGLANEQFF. As DNA, the CDR3 is TGCGCCAGCAGCCAAGGACTAGCCAATGAGCAGTTCTTC.

This clone occurred once. This rearrangement joins TRBV3-1 (or the pseudogene TRBV3-2) to TRBJ1-6, with TRBD1 as a possible D gene (5 bases). This CDR3 contains 17 residues. With 1 base removed from V and 1 base from J, the gap between germline ends came to 11 bases. Germline lookup yields CDR1 LGHDT and CDR2 YNNKEL (reference sequence). CDR3 loop: CASSQVSGVSYNSPLHF. As DNA, the CDR3 is TGTGCCAGCAGCCAAGTTTCGGGGGTTTCCTATAATTCACCCCTCCACTTT.

This clone was found many times. This sequence joins TRBV9 and TRBJ2-5; 7 bases agree with TRBD2. The CDR3 loop spans 14 amino acids. The germline CDR1 and CDR2 sequences are SGDLS and YYNGEE. V shed 0 bases, J shed 3 bases, and the junction held 2 bases outside the gene matches. CDR3 DNA sequence: TGTGCCAGCAGCGTAGGGCTAGCGGAAGAGACCCAGTACTTC. Its translation is CASSVGLAEETQYF.

The V gene is TRBV11-3, the J gene TRBJ2-1; 11 bases match TRBD2. The V gene's germline CDR1 is SGHNT and CDR2 YENEEA. V was pared by 0 bases and J by 7 bases, with 14 bases of the junction left unmatched. The CDR3 extends over 19 amino acids. Here the CDR3 reads CASSLDRGGVAGGRNEQFF. The CDR3 DNA reads TGTGCCAGCAGCTTAGATCGGGGTGGTGTAGCGGGAGGGCGGAATGAGCAGTTCTTC.

The chain joins TRBV11-2 to TRBJ2-5; 7 bases are shared with TRBD2. The ends lost 1 base at V and 5 bases at J; junction bases unmatched: 7. Per germline, CDR1 SGHAT and CDR2 FQNNGV. The CDR3 runs 15 residues. As DNA, the CDR3 is TGTGCCAGCAGCTTAGCGGGGGAGGGTTGGGAGACCCAGTACTTC. It is translated as CASSLAGEGWETQYF.

The sample holds one count of this clone. The V call is TRBV11-2, the J call TRBJ1-1; D gene uncertain. Trimming stripped 2 bases from V and 7 bases from J, with 11 bases between. The CDR3 sequence is 13 residues long. Per germline, CDR1 SGHAT and CDR2 FQNNGV. CDR3 DNA sequence: TGTGCCAGCAGCTTAACCCGGGATGGTGAAGCTTTCTTT. This translates into CASSLTRDGEAFF.

The CDR3 sequence: CASSDAGRPGQPQHF. For the CDR3, the DNA is TGTGCCAGCAGTGATGCGGGGCGCCCCGGTCAGCCCCAGCATTTT. V is TRBV2 and J is TRBJ1-5; D perhaps matches TRBD1 (5 bases). The CDR3 has 15 amino acids. Trimming left V 3 bases short and J 6 bases short, with 15 bases between. CDR1 SNHLY and CDR2 FYNNEI come from the germline V gene. The entire variable domain, with the rest obtained from reference TRBV2 and TRBJ1-5, is as follows: EPEVTQTPSHQVTQMGQEVILRCVPISNHLYFYWYRQILGQKVEFLVSFYNNEISEKSEIFDDQFSVERPDGSNFTLKIRSTKLEDSAMYFCASSDAGRPGQPQHFGDGTRLSIL.

This CDR3 reads CASSYGTSGTYNEQFF. The CDR3 coding sequence is TGTGCCAGCAGTTATGGGACTAGCGGGACCTACAATGAGCAGTTCTTC. V usage is TRBV6-2 or TRBV6-3 and J usage is TRBJ2-1; 13 nucleotides line up with TRBD2. Germline V gene sequence: CDR1 MNHEY, CDR2 SVGEGT. Trimming at V came to 3 bases and at J to 2 bases, leaving 1 base not matched to a gene. The CDR3 has 16 amino acids.

The chain links TRBV28 to TRBJ1-1; 8 bases are a match to TRBD1. Germline-derived CDR1 and CDR2 are MDHEN and SYDVKM. The V and J ends lost 8 bases and 8 bases, in that order; junction bases with no gene match: 1. The CDR3 runs to 10 residues. CDR3 residues: CASGDREAFF. In DNA, the CDR3 is TGTGCCAGCGGGGACAGGGAAGCTTTCTTT.

CDR3 DNA sequence: TGTGCCAGCAGCTTACGGGAGGGAGATACGCAGTATTTT. Translated: CASSLREGDTQYF. The chain combines TRBV13 with TRBJ2-3; TRBD2 aligns across 8 bases. This CDR3 region has 13 residues. V lost 2 bases to trimming and J lost 5 bases; unmatched junction nucleotides: 0. Germline CDR1 and CDR2: PRHDT and FYEKMQ (reference sequence).

This chain links TRBV6-2 or TRBV6-3 with TRBJ2-1; 12 positions agree with TRBD2. The CDR3 has 17 amino acids. V lost 2 bases to trimming and J lost 9 bases; unmatched junction nucleotides: 11. From germline, CDR1 is MNHEY and CDR2 SVGEGT. The CDR3 DNA reads as TGTGCCAGCAGTTACCCCCCTCGACTAGCGGGAGTGGTTGAGCAGTTCTTC. This codes for CASSYPPRLAGVVEQFF.